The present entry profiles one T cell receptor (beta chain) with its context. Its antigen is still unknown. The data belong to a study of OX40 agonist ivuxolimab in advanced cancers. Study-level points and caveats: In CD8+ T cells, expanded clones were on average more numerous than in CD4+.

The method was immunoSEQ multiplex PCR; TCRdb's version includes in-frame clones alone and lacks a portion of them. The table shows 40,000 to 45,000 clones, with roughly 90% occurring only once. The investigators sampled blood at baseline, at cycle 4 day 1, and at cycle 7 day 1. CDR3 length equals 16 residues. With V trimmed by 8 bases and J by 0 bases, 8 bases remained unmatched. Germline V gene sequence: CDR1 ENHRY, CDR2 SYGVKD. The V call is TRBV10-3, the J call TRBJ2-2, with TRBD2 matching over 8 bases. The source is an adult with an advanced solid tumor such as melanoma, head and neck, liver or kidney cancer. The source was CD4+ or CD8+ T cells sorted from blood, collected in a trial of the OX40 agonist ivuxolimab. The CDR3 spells CAILTSALANTGELFF. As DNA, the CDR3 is TGTGCCATCTTGACTAGCGCACTAGCGAACACCGGGGAGCTGTTTTTT.